The clone carrying this T cell receptor (beta chain) came up a few times. The data were produced by immunoSEQ multiplex PCR, yet TCRdb's version contains in-frame clones alone and is incomplete. This table holds about 120,000 clones, around 89% found once. This record comes from a study of PD-L1 blockade in urothelial cancer. Study information: Men with urothelial cancer arising in the bladder made up about 90% of the roughly 29 patients. Each blood sample yielded a median of roughly 140,000 T cells. Analyses used blood from 3 weeks (second dose) and 6 weeks after treatment start.

Germline V gene data show CDR1 as SGHTS and CDR2 as YDEGEE. CDR3 size: 14 residues. V dropped 4 bases and J dropped 8 bases, with 16 bases sitting between them. Time point noted: peripheral blood 6 weeks after treatment start. The chain is built from TRBV5-8 and TRBJ2-1; D might be TRBD1 (6 bases). This sequence originates from a man aged 55 to 70 with urothelial cancer. The specimen was PBMCs, collected around atezolizumab (anti-PD-L1) treatment. The CDR3 sequence: CASSPRQGRDEQFF. CDR3 nucleotides: TGTGCCAGCAGCCCTAGGCAGGGGCGGGATGAGCAGTTCTTC.